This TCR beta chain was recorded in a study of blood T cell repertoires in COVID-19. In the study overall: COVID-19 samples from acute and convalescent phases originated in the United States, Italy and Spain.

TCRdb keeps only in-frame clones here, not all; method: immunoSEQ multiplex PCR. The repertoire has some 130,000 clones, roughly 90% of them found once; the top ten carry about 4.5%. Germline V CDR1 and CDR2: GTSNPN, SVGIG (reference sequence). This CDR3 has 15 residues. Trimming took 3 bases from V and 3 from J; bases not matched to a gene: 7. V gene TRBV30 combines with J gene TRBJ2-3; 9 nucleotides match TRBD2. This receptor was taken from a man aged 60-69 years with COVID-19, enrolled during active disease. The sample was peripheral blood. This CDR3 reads CAWRSFSGSTDTQYF. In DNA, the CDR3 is TGTGCCTGGAGAAGTTTTAGCGGGAGTACAGATACGCAGTATTTT.